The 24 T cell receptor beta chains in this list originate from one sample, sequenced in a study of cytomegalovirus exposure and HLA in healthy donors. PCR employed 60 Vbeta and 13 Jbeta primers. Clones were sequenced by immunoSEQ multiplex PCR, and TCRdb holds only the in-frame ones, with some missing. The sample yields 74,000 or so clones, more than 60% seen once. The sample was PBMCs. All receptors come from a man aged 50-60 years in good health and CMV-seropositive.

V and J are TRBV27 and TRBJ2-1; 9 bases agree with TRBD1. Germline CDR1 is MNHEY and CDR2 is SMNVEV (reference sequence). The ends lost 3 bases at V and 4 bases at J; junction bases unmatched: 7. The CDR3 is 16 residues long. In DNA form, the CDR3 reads TGTGCCAGCAGTTTCTCCCTCGGGACAGGGTACAATGAGCAGTTCTTC. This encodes CASSFSLGTGYNEQFF.

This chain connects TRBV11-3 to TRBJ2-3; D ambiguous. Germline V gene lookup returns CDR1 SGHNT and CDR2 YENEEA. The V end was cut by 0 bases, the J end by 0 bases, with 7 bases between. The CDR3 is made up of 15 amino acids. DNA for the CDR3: TGTGCCAGCAGCTTAGATTGGGCAAGCACAGATACGCAGTATTTT. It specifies CASSLDWASTDTQYF.

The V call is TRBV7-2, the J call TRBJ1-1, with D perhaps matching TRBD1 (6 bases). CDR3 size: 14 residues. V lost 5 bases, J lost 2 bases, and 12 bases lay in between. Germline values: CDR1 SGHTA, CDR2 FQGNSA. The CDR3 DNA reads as TGTGCCAGCAGCGTACAGGGATCCAACACTGAAGCTTTCTTT. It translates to CASSVQGSNTEAFF.

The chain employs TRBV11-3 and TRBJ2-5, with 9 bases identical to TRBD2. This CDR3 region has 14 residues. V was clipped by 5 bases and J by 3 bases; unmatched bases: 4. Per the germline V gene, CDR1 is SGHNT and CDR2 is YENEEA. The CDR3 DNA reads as TGTGCCAGCAGCGCGACTAGCGGAGAAGAGACCCAGTACTTC. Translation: CASSATSGEETQYF.

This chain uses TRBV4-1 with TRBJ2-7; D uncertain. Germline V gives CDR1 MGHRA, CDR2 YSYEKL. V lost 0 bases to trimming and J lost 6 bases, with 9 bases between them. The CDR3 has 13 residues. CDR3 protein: CASSQESVSEQYF. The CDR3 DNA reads TGCGCCAGCAGCCAAGAGTCGGTCTCCGAGCAGTACTTC.

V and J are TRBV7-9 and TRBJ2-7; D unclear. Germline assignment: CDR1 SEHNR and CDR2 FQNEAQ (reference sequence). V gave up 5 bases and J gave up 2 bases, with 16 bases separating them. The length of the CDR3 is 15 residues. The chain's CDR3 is CASSERRTGTYEQYF. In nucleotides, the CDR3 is TGTGCCAGCAGCGAACGACGTACGGGTACCTACGAGCAGTACTTC.

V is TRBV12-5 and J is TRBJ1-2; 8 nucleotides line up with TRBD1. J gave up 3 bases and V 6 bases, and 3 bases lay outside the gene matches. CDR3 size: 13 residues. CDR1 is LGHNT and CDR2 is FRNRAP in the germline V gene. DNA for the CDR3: TGTGCTAGTGGCCTGGACAGGGACTATGGCTACACCTTC. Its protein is CASGLDRDYGYTF.

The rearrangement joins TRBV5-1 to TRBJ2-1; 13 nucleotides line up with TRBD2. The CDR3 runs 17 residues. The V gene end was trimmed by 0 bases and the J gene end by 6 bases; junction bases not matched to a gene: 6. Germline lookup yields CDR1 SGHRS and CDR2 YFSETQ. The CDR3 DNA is TGCGCCAGCAGCTTGGGACTAGCGGGAGGCCCGTCCAATGAGCAGTTCTTC. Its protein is CASSLGLAGGPSNEQFF.

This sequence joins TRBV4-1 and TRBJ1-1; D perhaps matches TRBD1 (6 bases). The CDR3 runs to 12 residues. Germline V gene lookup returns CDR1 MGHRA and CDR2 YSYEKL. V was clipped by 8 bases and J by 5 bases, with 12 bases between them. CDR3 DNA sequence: TGCGCCAGCTCAGAGGGGGGGACTGAAGCTTTCTTT. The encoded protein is CASSEGGTEAFF.

CDR3 in DNA: TGTGCCAGCAGCTTGAACAGGGGGGCCTACGAGCAGTACTTC. It encodes CASSLNRGAYEQYF. The rearrangement joins TRBV5-4 to TRBJ2-7, with 8 bases that match TRBD1. Losses at the gene ends were 1 base for V and 2 bases for J; bases not matched to a gene: 2. CDR1 is SGHNT and CDR2 is YYREEE in the germline V gene (reference sequence). This CDR3 region has 14 residues.

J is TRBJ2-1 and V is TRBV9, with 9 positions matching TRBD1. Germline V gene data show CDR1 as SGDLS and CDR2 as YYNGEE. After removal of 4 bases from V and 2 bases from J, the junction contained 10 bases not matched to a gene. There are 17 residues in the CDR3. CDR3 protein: CASSPMPDRGAYNEQFF. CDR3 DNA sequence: TGTGCCAGCAGCCCAATGCCCGACAGGGGGGCCTACAATGAGCAGTTCTTC. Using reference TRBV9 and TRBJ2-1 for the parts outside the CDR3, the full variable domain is DSGVTQTPKHLITATGQRVTLRCSPRSGDLSVYWYQQSLDQGLQFLIQYYNGEERAKGNILERFSAQQFPDLHSELNLSSLELGDSALYFCASSPMPDRGAYNEQFFGPGTRLTVL.

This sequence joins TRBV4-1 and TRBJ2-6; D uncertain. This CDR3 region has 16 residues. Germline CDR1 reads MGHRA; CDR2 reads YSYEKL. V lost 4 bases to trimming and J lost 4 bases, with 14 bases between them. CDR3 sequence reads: CASSRATLGGANVLTF. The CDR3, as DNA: TGCGCCAGCAGCCGTGCTACCCTAGGAGGGGCCAACGTCCTGACTTTC.

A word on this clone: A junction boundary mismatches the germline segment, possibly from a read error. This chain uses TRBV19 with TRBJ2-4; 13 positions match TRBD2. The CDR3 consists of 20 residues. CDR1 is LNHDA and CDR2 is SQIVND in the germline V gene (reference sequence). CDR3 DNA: TGTGCCAGTAGTATACCCGGGACTAGCGGGAAGGCACTAGCCAAAAACAGTCAGTACTTC. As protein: CASSIPGTSGKALAKNSQYF.

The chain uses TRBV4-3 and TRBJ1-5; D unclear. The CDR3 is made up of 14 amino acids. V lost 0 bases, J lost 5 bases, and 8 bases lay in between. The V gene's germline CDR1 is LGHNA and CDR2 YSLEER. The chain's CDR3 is CASSQESSHQPQHF. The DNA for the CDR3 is TGCGCCAGCAGCCAAGAGTCAAGCCATCAGCCCCAGCATTTT.

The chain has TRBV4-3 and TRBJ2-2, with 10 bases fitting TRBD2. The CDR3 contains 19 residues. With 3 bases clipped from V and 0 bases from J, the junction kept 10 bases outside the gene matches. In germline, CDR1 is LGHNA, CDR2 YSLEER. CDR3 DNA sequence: TGCGCCAGCAGCCAGGGACTAGCGACCAGTGCGTCGAACACCGGGGAGCTGTTTTTT. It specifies CASSQGLATSASNTGELFF.

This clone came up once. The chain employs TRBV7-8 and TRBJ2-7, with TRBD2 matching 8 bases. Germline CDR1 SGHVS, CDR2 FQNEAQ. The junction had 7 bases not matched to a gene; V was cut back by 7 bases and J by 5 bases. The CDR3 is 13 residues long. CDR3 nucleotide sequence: TGTGCCAGCACGACACGGGGGGGAGACGAGCAGTACTTC. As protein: CASTTRGGDEQYF.

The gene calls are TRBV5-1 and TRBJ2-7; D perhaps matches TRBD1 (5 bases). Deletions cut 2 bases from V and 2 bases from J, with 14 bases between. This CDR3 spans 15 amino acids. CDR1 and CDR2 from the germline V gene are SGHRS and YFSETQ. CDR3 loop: CASSFKGKAAYEQYF. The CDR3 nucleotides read TGCGCCAGCAGCTTCAAGGGGAAAGCCGCCTACGAGCAGTACTTC.

In DNA, the CDR3 is TGTGCCAGCTCACCACCGCCAGGCTCGGGGACTGAAGCTTTCTTT. The encoded protein is CASSPPPGSGTEAFF. The chain combines TRBV18 with TRBJ1-1; D is unclear. Germline V gene data show CDR1 as KGHSH and CDR2 as LQKENI. The CDR3 length is 15 residues. Deletions cut 0 bases from V and 5 bases from J, with 13 bases between. The full variable domain, in which reference TRBV18 and TRBJ1-1 provide the parts outside the CDR3, is NAGVMQNPRHLVRRRGQEARLRCSPMKGHSHVYWYRQLPEEGLKFMVYLQKENIIDESGMPKERFSAEFPKEGPSILRIQQVVRGDSAAYFCASSPPPGSGTEAFFGQGTRLTVV.

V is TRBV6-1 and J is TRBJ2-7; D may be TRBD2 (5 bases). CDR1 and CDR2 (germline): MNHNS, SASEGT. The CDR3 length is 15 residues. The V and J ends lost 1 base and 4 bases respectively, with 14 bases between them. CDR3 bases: TGTGCCAGCAGTGAAGGAGTCAAGCGGAATTACGAGCAGTACTTC. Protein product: CASSEGVKRNYEQYF.

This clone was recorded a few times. The CDR3 DNA follows: TGTGCCATCAGAGGACAGGGAACAATTGGAACTGAAGCTTTCTTT. Encoded protein: CAIRGQGTIGTEAFF. The chain links TRBV10-3 to TRBJ1-1, with 8 bases matching TRBD1. Unmatched junction bases numbered 11, after V lost 6 bases and J lost 5 bases. This CDR3 is 15 amino acids long. In germline, CDR1 is ENHRY, CDR2 SYGVKD.

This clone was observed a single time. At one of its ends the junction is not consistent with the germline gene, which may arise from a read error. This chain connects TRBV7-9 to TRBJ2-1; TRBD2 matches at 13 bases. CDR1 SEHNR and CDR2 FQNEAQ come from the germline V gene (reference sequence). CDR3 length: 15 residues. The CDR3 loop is CSSSLGLAGASEQFF. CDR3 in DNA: TGTTCCAGCAGCTTAGGACTAGCGGGAGCATCTGAGCAGTTCTTC.

CDR3 loop: CAISGRALNSYNEQFF. CDR3 in DNA: TGTGCCATTAGCGGGAGGGCTCTCAACTCCTACAATGAGCAGTTCTTC. The rearrangement joins TRBV10-3 to TRBJ2-1; 11 bases are shared with TRBD2. The junction had 7 bases not matched to a gene; V was cut back by 9 bases and J by 0 bases. CDR3 size: 16 residues. From germline, CDR1 is ENHRY and CDR2 SYGVKD.

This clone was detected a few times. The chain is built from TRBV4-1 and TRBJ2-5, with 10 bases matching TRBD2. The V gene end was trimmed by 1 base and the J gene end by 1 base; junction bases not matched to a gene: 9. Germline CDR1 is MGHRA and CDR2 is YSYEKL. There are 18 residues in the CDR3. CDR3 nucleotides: TGCGCCAGCAGCCAAGTCGGGCTACTAGCGGGGACCCAAGAGACCCAGTACTTC. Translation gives CASSQVGLLAGTQETQYF.

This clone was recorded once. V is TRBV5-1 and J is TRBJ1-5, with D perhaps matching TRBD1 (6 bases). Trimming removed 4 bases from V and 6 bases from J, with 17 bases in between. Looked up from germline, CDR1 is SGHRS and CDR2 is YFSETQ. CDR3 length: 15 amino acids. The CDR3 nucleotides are TGCGCCAGCAGCCCAACAGGGAACGCCGGTCAGCCCCAGCATTTT. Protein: CASSPTGNAGQPQHF.